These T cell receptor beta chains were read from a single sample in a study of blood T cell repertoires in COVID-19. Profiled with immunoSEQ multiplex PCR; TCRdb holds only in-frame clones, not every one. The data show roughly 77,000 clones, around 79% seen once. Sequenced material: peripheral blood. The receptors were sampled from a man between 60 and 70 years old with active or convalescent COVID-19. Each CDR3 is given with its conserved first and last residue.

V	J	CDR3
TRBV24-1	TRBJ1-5	CATSEGTGGNQPQHF
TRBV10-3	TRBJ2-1	CAISESVAGGINEQFF
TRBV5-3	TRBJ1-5	CARRSDYSNQPQHF
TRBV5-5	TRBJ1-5	CASSEGTALNQPQHF
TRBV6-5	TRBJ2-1	CASRTSGNEQFF
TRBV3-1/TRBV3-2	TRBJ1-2	CASSQDSTGTWGYTF
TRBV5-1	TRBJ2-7	CASSLQGVGGEQYF
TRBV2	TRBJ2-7	CASSDLARRGEQYF
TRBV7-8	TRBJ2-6	CASSGTSSGANVLTF
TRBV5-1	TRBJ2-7	CASSLEGSGGYEQYF
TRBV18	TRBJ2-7	CASSRTGVDYEQYF
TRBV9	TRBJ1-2	CASSPRVVPGGYTF
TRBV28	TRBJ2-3	CASSLLSGGAKDTQYF
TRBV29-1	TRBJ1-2	CSVDTGIYGYTF
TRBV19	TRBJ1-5	CASSNLTPSKPQHF
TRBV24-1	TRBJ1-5	CATSDTYVRDQPQHF
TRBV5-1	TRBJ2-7	CASGGQGSDEQYF
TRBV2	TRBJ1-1	CASTQKGGDTEAFF
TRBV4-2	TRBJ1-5	CASSQELRGINQPQHF
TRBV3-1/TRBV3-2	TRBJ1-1	CASSQGWEREAFF
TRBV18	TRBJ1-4	CASSPRTGPEGKLFF
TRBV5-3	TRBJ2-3	CARSPGQGLNTDTQYF
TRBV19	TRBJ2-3	CASSPNGRTGAKDTQYF
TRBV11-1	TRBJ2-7	CASSLEGQGYIDEQYF
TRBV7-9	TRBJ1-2	CASSLEFVTGHGYTF
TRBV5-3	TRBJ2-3	CARSLESGGYTDTQYF
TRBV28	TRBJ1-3	CASSLSGTVNFDTIYF
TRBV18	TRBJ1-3	CASSPRSGNSFSGNTIYF
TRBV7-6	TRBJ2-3	CASSQRTSGREDTQYF
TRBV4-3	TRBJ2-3	CASSQEQGESDTQYF
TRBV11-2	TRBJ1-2	CASSYIRGTGYTF
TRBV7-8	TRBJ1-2	CASSLERENYGYTF
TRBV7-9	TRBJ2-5	CASSLKSGVQETQYF
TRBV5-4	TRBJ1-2	CASSYDRDSYGYTF
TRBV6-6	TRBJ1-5	CASSRGQGKGNQPQHF